This T cell receptor beta chain was profiled in a study of T cell responses to AZD1222 COVID-19 vaccine. To note about this clone: Antigen: not known.

Study-wide findings and caveats: Clonal diversity may have been underestimated in mostly white British donors. Repertoire collection took place solely once the T cell response had peaked.

This CDR3 spans 15 amino acids. V lost 8 bases and J lost 2, with 16 bases in between. CDR1 WNHNN and CDR2 SYGVQD come from the germline V gene (reference sequence). TCRdb keeps only in-frame clones here, not all; method: immunoSEQ multiplex PCR. The table lists about 110,000 clones, 92% of them singletons. The V gene is TRBV10-1, the J gene TRBJ2-1; D is perhaps TRBD2 (7 bases). This specimen consisted of peripheral blood, obtained on day 0 of AZD1222 vaccination. The TCR originated in an adult in good health. Written as DNA, the CDR3 is TGCGCCAGCGGGGGGGGCAGGGGTACCTACAATGAGCAGTTCTTC. Translating it yields CASGGGRGTYNEQFF.